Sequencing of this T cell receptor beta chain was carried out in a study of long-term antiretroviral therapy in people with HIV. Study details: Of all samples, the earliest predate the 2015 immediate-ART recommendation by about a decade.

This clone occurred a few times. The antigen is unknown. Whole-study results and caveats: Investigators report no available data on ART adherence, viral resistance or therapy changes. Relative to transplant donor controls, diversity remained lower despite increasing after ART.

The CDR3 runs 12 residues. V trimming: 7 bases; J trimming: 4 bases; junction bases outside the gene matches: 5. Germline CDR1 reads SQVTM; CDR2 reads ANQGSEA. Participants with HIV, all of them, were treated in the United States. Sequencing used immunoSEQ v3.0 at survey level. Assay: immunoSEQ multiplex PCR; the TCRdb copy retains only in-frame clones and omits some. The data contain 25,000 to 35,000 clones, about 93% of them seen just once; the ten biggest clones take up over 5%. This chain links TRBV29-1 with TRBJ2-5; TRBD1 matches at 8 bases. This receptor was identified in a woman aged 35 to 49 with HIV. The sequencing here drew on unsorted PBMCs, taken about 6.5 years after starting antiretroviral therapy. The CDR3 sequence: CSASDRVETQYF. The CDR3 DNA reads TGCAGCGCCTCGGACAGGGTAGAGACCCAGTACTTC.